Shown below are 14 T cell receptor beta chains from a single sample sequenced in a study of cytomegalovirus exposure and HLA in healthy donors. The PCR made use of 60 Vbeta and 13 Jbeta primers. Produced via immunoSEQ multiplex PCR; TCRdb's table is partial and in-frame only. The sample consists of some 140,000 clones, over 60% of them appearing once. Sequencing input: PBMCs. Source of these receptors: a male donor in good health and CMV-seropositive.

This chain links TRBV1 with TRBJ2-5; the table's D call of TRBD2 was not tested on the DNA. TRBV1 is termed a pseudogene. The CDR3 consists of 16 residues. The CDR3 here is CTSSQAGRGAQETQYF. DNA of the CDR3: TGCACCAGCAGCCAAGCGGGGCGGGGGGCACAAGAGACCCAGTACTTC.

This clone was recorded once. The rearrangement links TRBV11-2 to TRBJ2-7; possibly TRBD2 for D (5 bases). The germline V gene has CDR1 SGHAT and CDR2 FQNNGV. The germline V and J ends were trimmed by 5 bases and 5 bases, with 7 bases remaining between them. This CDR3 spans 11 amino acids. In DNA form, the CDR3 reads TGTGCCAGCAGCGCGGGTAACGAGCAGTACTTC. It encodes CASSAGNEQYF. The whole variable domain, remainder taken from reference TRBV11-2 and TRBJ2-7, is EAGVAQSPRYKIIEKRQSVAFWCNPISGHATLYWYQQILGQGPKLLIQFQNNGVVDDSQLPKDRFSAERLKGVDSTLKIQPAKLEDSAVYLCASSAGNEQYFGPGTRLTVT.

CDR3 DNA sequence: TGCAGTGCAAACACAGGTTCCGAGCAGTACTTC. It yields the protein CSANTGSEQYF. This rearrangement joins TRBV20-1 to TRBJ2-7, with a weak D call TRBD1 (5 bases). Looked up from germline, CDR1 is DFQATT and CDR2 is SNEGSKA (reference sequence). Trimming removed 6 bases from V and 6 bases from J, with 12 bases in between. The CDR3 runs 11 residues.

The chain is built from TRBV10-2 and TRBJ1-4; the D gene is possibly TRBD1 (5 bases). The germline CDR1 and CDR2 sequences are WSHSY and SAAADI. The germline V and J ends were trimmed by 1 base and 5 bases, with 11 bases remaining between them. CDR3 length equals 15 residues. CDR3 in DNA: TGCGCCAGCAGTGAGTGGGGTCCAGGGAATGAAAAACTGTTTTTT. Translated: CASSEWGPGNEKLFF.

The chain links TRBV14 to TRBJ2-7; tentatively, D is TRBD1 (6 bases). V lost 1 base and J lost 1, with 11 bases in between. Germline loops: CDR1 SGHDN, CDR2 FVKESK. The CDR3 is made up of 15 amino acids. CDR3 residues: CASSQVNRASYEQYF. The DNA of the CDR3 is TGTGCCAGCAGCCAAGTCAACAGGGCTTCCTACGAGCAGTACTTC.

The rearrangement uses TRBV5-4 and TRBJ2-5, with 8 positions matching TRBD2. The CDR3 extends over 15 amino acids. V lost 2 bases and J lost 2; bases outside the gene matches: 5. In germline, CDR1 is SGHNT, CDR2 YYREEE (reference sequence). CDR3 sequence (DNA): TGTGCCAGCAGCTTAGCGGGGGCCCCTCAAGAGACCCAGTACTTC. Amino acid sequence: CASSLAGAPQETQYF.

This chain connects TRBV19 to TRBJ2-5; TRBD2 aligns across 13 bases. The CDR3 length is 16 residues. CDR1 and CDR2 (germline): LNHDA, SQIVND (reference sequence). V dropped 6 bases and J dropped 5; count of bases not matched to a gene: 9. The CDR3 DNA reads TGTGCCAGTAGCCCACTAGCGGGGGGGCTTGGGGAGACCCAGTACTTC. Its translation: CASSPLAGGLGETQYF.

In this sample, this clone turned up once. The CDR3 spells CASSQDRGSNQPQHF. In DNA, the CDR3 is TGTGCCAGCAGCCAGGACAGGGGCAGCAATCAGCCCCAGCATTTT. The V and J genes are TRBV4-2 and TRBJ1-5; 9 positions match TRBD1. The J segment lost 1 base and the V segment lost 3 bases, leaving 1 base of the junction unmatched. Germline V gene lookup returns CDR1 LGHNA and CDR2 YNFKEQ. The CDR3 runs 15 residues.

This clone came up a few times. The chain is built from TRBV6-5 and TRBJ1-1; unclear D gene. Trimming pared 8 bases from V and 5 bases from J, leaving 15 bases between. The CDR3 is 13 residues long. Germline-derived CDR1 and CDR2 are MNHEY and SVGAGI. CDR3 amino acids: CASRAERGTEAFF. Here the CDR3 DNA reads TGTGCCAGCCGGGCAGAAAGAGGGACTGAAGCTTTCTTT.

This clone has a handful of counts. V gene TRBV21-1 combines with J gene TRBJ1-1; the D call TRBD1 from the table was never checked on the DNA. TRBV21-1 is a documented pseudogene. This CDR3 contains 15 residues. This CDR3 is CASDRGPFFNTEAFF. The CDR3 coding sequence is TGTGCCAGCGACAGGGGGCCGTTTTTCAACACTGAAGCTTTCTTT.

The chain has TRBV5-1 and TRBJ2-7, with 7 bases aligning to TRBD1. The V gene's germline CDR1 is SGHRS and CDR2 YFSETQ. The CDR3 is made up of 15 amino acids. After removal of 4 bases from V and 3 bases from J, the junction contained 10 bases not matched to a gene. Written as DNA, the CDR3 is TGCGCCAGCAGCCTGACAGGGAGTTCTTTCTACGAGCAGTACTTC. This codes for CASSLTGSSFYEQYF.

The V gene is TRBV7-3, the J gene TRBJ1-1, with TRBD1 matching 7 bases. The V segment lost 3 bases and the J segment 14 bases; nucleotides outside the gene matches: 9. Germline CDR1 SGHTA, CDR2 FQGTGA. CDR3 size: 12 residues. The CDR3 DNA reads as TGTGCCAGCAGCTTTGGACAGGCCGAGGTGTTCTTT. It is translated as CASSFGQAEVFF. Drawing the rest from reference TRBV7-3 and TRBJ1-1, the complete variable domain is GAGVSQTPSNKVTEKGKYVELRCDPISGHTALYWYRQSLGQGPEFLIYFQGTGAADDSGLPNDRFFAVRPEGSVSTLKIQRTERGDSAVYLCASSFGQAEVFFGQGTRLTVV.

The rearrangement uses TRBV10-1 and TRBJ1-3, with TRBD1 identical over 8 bases. The germline gives CDR1 WNHNN, CDR2 SYGVQD (reference sequence). The CDR3 runs 14 residues. V lost 6 bases to trimming and J lost 2 bases; unmatched junction nucleotides: 3. DNA for the CDR3: TGCGCCAGCAGACAACAGGGGGCTGGAAACACCATATATTTT. It is translated as CASRQQGAGNTIYF.

The rearrangement uses TRBV18 and TRBJ1-3; 7 bases match TRBD1. Germline V lookup: CDR1 KGHSH, CDR2 LQKENI. V lost 3 bases to trimming and J lost 0 bases; unmatched junction nucleotides: 8. The CDR3 has 17 amino acids. The CDR3 DNA sequence: TGTGCCAGCTCACCGGCAGGGGGTGGCAGCTCTGGAAACACCATATATTTT. Its protein is CASSPAGGGSSGNTIYF.